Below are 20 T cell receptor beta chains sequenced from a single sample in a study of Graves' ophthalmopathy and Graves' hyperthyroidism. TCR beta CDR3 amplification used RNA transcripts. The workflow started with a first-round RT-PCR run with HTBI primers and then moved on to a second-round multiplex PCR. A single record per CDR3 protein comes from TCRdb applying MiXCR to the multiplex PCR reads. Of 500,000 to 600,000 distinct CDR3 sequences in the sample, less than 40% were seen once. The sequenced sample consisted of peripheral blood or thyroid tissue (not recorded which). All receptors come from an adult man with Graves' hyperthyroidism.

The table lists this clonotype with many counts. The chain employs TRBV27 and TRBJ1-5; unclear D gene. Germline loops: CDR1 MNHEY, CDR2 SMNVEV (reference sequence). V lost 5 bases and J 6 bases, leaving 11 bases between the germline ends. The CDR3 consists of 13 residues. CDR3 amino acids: CASSPRPGQPQHF. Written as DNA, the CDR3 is TGTGCCAGCAGTCCCCGGCCGGGTCAGCCCCAGCATTTT.

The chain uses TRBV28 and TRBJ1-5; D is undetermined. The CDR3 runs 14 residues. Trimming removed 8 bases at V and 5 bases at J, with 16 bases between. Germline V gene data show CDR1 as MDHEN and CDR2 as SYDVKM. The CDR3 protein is CASSTLAGDQPQHF. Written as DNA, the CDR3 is TGTGCCAGCTCGACGCTCGCCGGGGATCAGCCCCAGCATTTT.

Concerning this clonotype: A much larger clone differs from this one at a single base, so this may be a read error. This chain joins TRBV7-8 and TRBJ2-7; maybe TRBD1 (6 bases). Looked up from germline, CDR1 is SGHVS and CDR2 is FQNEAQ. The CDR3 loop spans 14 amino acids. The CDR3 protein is CASSQRQEANEQYF. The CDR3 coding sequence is TGCGCCAGCAGCCAGCGACAGGAGGCAAACGAGCAGTACTTC.

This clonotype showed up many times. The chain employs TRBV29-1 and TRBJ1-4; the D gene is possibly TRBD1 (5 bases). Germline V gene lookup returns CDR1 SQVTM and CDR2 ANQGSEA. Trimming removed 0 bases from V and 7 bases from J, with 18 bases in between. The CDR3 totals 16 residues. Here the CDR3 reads CSVEDPGGSGSEKLFF. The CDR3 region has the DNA TGCAGCGTTGAAGATCCGGGCGGGTCAGGGAGTGAAAAACTGTTTTTT.

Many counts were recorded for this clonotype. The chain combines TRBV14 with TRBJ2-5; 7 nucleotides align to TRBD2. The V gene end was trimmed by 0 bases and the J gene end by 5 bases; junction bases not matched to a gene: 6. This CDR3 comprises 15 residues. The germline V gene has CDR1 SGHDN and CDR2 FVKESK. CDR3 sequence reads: CASSQDKAGVETQYF. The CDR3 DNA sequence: TGTGCCAGCAGCCAAGATAAGGCGGGAGTCGAGACCCAGTACTTC.

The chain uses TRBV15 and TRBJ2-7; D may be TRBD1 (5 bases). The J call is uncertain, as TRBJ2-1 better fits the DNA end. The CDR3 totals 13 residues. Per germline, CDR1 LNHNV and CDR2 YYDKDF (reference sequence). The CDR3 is CATSRGSRDEQFF. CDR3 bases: TGTGCCACCAGCAGGGGTAGCAGGGATGAGCAGTTCTTC.

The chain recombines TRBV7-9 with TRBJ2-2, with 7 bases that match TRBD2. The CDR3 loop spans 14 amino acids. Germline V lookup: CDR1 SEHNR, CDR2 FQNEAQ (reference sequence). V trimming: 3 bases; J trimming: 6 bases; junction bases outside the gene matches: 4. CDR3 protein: CASSLTAGAGELFF. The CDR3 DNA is TGTGCCAGCAGCTTGACGGCGGGAGCCGGGGAGCTGTTTTTT.

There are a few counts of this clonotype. This chain's CDR3 is CASSLSGTAGELFF. CDR3 nucleotides: TGTGCCAGCAGTTTGAGCGGGACAGCCGGGGAGCTGTTTTTT. The rearrangement joins TRBV12-3 or TRBV12-4 to TRBJ2-2; D tentatively reads TRBD1 or TRBD2 (7 bases each). V dropped 3 bases and J dropped 6 bases, with 11 bases sitting between them. The CDR3 has 14 residues.

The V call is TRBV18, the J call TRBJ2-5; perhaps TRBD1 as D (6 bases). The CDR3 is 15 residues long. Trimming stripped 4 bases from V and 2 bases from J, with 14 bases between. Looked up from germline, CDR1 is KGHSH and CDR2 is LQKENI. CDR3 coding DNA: TGTGCCAGCTCACTCGGGACACATAATCAAGAGACCCAGTACTTC. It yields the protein CASSLGTHNQETQYF.

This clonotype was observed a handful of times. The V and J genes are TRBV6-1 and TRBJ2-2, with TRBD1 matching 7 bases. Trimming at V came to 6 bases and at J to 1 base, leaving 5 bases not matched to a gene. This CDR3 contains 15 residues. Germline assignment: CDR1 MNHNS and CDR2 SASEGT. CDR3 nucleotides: TGTGCCAGCAGGTCTAGGACAGGGAACACCGGGGAGCTGTTTTTT. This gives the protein CASRSRTGNTGELFF.

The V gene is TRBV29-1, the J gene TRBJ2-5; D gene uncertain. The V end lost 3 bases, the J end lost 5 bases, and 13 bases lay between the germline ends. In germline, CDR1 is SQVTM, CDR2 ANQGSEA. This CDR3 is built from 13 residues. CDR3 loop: CSVEGGAGETQYF. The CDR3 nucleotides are TGCAGCGTTGAGGGCGGTGCTGGGGAGACCCAGTACTTC. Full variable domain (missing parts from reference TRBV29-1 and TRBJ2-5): SAVISQKPSRDICQRGTSLTIQCQVDSQVTMMFWYRQQPGQSLTLIATANQGSEATYESGFVIDKFPISRPNLTFSTLTVSNMSPEDSSIYLCSVEGGAGETQYFGPGTRLLVL.

CDR3 bases: TGTGCCAGCAGCCAGGGGACTGACTACTCTGGAAACACCATATATTTT. It codes for CASSQGTDYSGNTIYF. V usage is TRBV7-9 and J usage is TRBJ1-3; maybe TRBD1 (6 bases). CDR1 is SEHNR and CDR2 is FQNEAQ in the germline V gene (reference sequence). The CDR3 extends over 16 amino acids. Trimming took 5 bases from V and 0 from J, leaving 14 bases between them.

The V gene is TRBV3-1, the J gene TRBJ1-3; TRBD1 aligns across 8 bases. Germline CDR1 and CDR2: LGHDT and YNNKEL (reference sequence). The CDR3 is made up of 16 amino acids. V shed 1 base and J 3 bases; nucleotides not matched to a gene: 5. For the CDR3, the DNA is TGTGCCAGCAGCCAAGCCCTGACAGGGGTTGGAAACACCATATATTTT. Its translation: CASSQALTGVGNTIYF.

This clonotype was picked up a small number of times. CDR3 DNA: TGTGCCAGCAGTGGGGACATTAGCAATCAGCCCCAGCATTTT. Protein: CASSGDISNQPQHF. V gene TRBV2 combines with J gene TRBJ1-5; D is possibly TRBD1 (6 bases). This CDR3 is 14 amino acids long. Germline V CDR1 and CDR2: SNHLY, FYNNEI. Trimming took 4 bases from V and 0 from J, leaving 7 bases between them. Complete variable domain (other parts from reference TRBV2 and TRBJ1-5): EPEVTQTPSHQVTQMGQEVILRCVPISNHLYFYWYRQILGQKVEFLVSFYNNEISEKSEIFDDQFSVERPDGSNFTLKIRSTKLEDSAMYFCASSGDISNQPQHFGDGTRLSIL.

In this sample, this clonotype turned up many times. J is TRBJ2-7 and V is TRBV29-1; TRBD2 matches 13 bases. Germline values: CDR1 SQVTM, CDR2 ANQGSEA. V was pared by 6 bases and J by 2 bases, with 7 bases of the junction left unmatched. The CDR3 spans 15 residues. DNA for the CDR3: TGCAGCGTCAACGGACTAGCGGGGGTTGCCTACGAGCAGTACTTC. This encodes CSVNGLAGVAYEQYF.

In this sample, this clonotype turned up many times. This CDR3 is CASSLAGSGSSYEQYF. CDR3 coding DNA: TGCGCCAGCAGCTTGGCAGGTAGCGGGAGCTCCTACGAGCAGTACTTC. The chain has TRBV5-1 and TRBJ2-7; 9 bases map to TRBD2. There are 16 residues in the CDR3. The ends lost 0 bases at V and 0 bases at J; junction bases unmatched: 4. Germline assignment: CDR1 SGHRS and CDR2 YFSETQ.

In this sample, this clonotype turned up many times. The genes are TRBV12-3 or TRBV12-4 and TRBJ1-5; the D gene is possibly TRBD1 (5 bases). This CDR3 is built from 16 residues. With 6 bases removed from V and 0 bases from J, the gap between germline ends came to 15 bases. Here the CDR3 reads CASSKGTANSNQPQHF. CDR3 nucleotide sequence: TGTGCCAGCAGCAAAGGGACGGCGAATAGCAATCAGCCCCAGCATTTT.

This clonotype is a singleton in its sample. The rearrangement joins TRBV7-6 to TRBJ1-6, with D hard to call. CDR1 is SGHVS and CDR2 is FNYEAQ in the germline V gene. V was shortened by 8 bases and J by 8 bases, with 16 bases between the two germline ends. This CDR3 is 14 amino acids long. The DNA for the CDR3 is TGTGCCAGCTCGGGCGACGGTGCTTATTCACCCCTCCACTTT. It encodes CASSGDGAYSPLHF.

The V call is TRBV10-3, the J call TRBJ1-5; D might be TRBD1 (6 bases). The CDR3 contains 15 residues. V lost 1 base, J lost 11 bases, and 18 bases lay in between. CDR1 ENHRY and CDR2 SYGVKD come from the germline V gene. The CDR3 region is CAISEWSKGGETQHF. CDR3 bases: TGTGCCATCAGTGAGTGGAGCAAAGGGGGTGAGACCCAGCATTTT.

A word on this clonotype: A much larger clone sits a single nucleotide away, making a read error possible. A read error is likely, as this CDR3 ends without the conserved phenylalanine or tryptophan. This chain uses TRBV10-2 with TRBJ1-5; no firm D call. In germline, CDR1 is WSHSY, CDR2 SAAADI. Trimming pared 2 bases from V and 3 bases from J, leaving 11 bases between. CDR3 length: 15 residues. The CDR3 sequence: CASSELMQINQPQHS. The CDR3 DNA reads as TGCGCCAGCAGTGAGCTAATGCAGATCAATCAGCCCCAGCATTCT.